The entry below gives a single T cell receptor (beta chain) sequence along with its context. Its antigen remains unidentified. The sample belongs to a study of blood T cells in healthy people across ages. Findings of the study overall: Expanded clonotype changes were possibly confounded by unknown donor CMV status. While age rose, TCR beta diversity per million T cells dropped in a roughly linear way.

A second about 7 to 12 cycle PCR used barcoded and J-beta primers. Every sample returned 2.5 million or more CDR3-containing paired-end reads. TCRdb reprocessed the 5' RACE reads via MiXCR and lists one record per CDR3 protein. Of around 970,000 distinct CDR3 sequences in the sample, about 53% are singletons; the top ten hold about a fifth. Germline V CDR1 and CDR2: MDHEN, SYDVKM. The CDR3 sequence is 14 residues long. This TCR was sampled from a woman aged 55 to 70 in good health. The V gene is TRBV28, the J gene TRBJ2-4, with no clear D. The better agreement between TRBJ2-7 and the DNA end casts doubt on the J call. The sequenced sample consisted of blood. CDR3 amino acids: CASSPHRDWDEQYF. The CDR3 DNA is TGTGCCAGCAGTCCCCATAGGGATTGGGACGAGCAGTACTTC.